Given below is one T cell receptor (beta chain) in context. CDR3 length: 21 amino acids. In germline, CDR1 is MNHEY, CDR2 SVGEGT. Trimming left V 6 bases short and J 3 bases short, with 35 bases between. This table comes from immunoSEQ multiplex PCR, and its TCRdb copy is limited to in-frame clones, with some not included. This sample has around 120,000 clones; approximately 90% occur once, and the top ten carry 6% to 8.5%. The data were obtained in a study of control samples from healthy donors and cancer patients. The chain combines TRBV6-2 or TRBV6-3 with TRBJ2-5; possible D gene TRBD2, 6 bases. Sequenced material: blood. The TCR comes from a woman aged 18 to 35 in good health. The CDR3 DNA follows: TGTGCCAGCAGCTCCTTTACAGGATACTTTCGGCGGGATGGGCGAAAAGAGACCCAGTACTTC. Translating it yields CASSSFTGYFRRDGRKETQYF.